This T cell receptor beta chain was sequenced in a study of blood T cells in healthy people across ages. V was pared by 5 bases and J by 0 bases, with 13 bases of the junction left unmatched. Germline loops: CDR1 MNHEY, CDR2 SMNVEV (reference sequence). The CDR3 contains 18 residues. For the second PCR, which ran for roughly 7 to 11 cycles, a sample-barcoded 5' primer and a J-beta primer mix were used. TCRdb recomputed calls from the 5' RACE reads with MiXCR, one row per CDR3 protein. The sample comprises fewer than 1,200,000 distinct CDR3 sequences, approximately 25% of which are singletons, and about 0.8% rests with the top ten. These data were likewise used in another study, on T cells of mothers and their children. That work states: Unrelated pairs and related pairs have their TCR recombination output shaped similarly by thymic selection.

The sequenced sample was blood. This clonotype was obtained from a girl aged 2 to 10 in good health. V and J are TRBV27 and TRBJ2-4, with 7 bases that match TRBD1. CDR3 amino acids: CASSDSQGPLLAKNIQYF. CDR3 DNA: TGTGCCAGCAGTGACTCACAGGGGCCCCTTCTAGCCAAAAACATTCAGTACTTC.